The T cell receptor beta chain under discussion was sequenced for a study of T cells in localized non-small cell lung cancer (dated by TCRdb to about 2020). Some background on the complete study: The study analyzed T cell repertoires of approximately 240 early-stage NSCLC patients, comparing tumors and uninvolved tumor-adjacent lungs. The cohort consisted of approximately 240 treatment-naive NSCLC patients whose localized lung tumors had been resected. The mean age of the NSCLC patients was under 70 years, with 130 or so men and over 100 women.

At diagnosis, tumor, uninvolved tumor-adjacent lung and peripheral blood were collected and then preserved as a mix of FFPE and fresh-frozen material. For TCR repertoire profiling, blood samples were analyzed as peripheral blood mononuclear cells. Remarks on this clone: What this receptor recognizes is not known. One base away there is no much larger clone; base qualities are not given.

The investigation overall reported the following: Higher blood T cell density associated with longer overall survival, while higher adjacent-lung clonality associated with shorter survival. A median of about 55 of the top 100 tumor clones were detected in paired uninvolved adjacent lung, and under 30 of these tumor clones were also found among the top 100 clones of the paired uninvolved adjacent lung. Because the study design was exploratory, TCR variables were selected using unadjusted p-values without false-discovery rate correction. Uninvolved tumor-adjacent lung showed the highest T cell clonality, higher than tumor, which suggests more focused antigenic responses in the adjacent lung. Because multi-region sequencing of the tumors was not done, intratumor heterogeneity could not be ruled out.

The immunoSEQ Assay was used to sequence TCR beta CDR3 regions from DNA. The published analysis was carried out like this. To compute T cell density, TCR beta template counts were normalized to usable DNA, which was estimated by amplifying housekeeping genes. Using the preseqR package, richness was estimated by extrapolating to 120,000 templates for tissue samples and 400,000 templates for PBMC samples. Clonality was defined as one minus Pielou's evenness. Differential abundance testing on productive amino-acid clonotypes, with a minimum total count of 5 and an alpha of 0.1, was used to identify tissue-enriched TCRs. The Jaccard Index and the Morisita Overlap Index were used to measure repertoire overlap between compartments. GLIPH grouped TCR beta CDR3s together with public tetramer-defined viral CDR3s, and a viral motif had to include at least three viral sequences and show V-gene enrichment. TCRdb provides this immuneACCESS table in a form limited to in-frame rearrangements. Some clones are lacking; in checked studies, under half of them reflect an unresolved V gene, and why the rest are absent is not known. V and J calls and clone size follow that table, whereas D and trimming were derived from the DNA. The sample yields more than 12,000 clones; 80% to 85% were counted once. 4.1% of the sample is held by the ten biggest clonotypes.

The TCR originated in an older female donor with stage I squamous cell lung carcinoma. The sequencing here drew on peripheral blood, taken before any cancer treatment.

The CDR3 in this case is CASSPSGVNTGELFF. The sequenced DNA: TGCGCCAGCAGCCCAAGTGGCGTGAACACCGGGGAGCTGTTTTTT. The V and J genes are TRBV4-3 and TRBJ2-2; the D gene cannot be resolved reliably. V gives up 4 bases and J gives up 1 base, and the segment between their germline ends measures 10 bases. Per the germline V gene, LGHNA is the CDR1 and YSLEER is the CDR2. Measured from the cysteine to the phenylalanine, the CDR3 is 15 residues long. The sequence is cut down to CDR3 DNA, 45 bases in frame from base 1.